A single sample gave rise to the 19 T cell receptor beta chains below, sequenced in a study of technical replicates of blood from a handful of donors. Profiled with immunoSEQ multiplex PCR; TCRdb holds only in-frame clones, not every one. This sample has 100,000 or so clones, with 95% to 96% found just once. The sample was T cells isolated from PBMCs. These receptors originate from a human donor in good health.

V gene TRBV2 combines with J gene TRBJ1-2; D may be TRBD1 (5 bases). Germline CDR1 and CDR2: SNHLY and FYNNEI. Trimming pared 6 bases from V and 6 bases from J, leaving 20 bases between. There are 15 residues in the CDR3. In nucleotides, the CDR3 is TGTGCCAGCAGCGGCGGGGACGGGCCCTTCGATGGCTACACCTTC. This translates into CASSGGDGPFDGYTF.

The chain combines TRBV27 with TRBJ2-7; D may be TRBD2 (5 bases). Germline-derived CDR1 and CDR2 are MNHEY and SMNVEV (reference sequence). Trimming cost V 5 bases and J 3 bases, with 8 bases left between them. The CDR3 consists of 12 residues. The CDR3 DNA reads TGTGCCAGCAGTCCCGGGGTCTACGAGCAGTACTTC. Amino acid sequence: CASSPGVYEQYF.

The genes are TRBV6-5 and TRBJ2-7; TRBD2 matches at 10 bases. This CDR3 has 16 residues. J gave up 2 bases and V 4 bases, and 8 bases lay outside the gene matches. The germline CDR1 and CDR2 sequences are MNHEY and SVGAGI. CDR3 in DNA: TGTGCCAGCAGTTCCTATCTAGCGGGAGTTCCCTACGAGCAGTACTTC. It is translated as CASSSYLAGVPYEQYF.

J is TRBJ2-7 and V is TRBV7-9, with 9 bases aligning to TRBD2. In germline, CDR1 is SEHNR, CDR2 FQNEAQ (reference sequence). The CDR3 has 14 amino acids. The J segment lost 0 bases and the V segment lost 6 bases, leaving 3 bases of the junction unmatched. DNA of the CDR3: TGTGCCAGCAGGGCGGGGGGGAGCTCCTACGAGCAGTACTTC. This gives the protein CASRAGGSSYEQYF.

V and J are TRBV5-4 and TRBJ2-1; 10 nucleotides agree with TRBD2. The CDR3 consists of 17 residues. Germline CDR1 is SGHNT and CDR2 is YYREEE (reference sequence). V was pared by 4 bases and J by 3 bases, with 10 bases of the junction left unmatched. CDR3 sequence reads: CASSPTAGTSVYNEQFF. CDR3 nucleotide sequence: TGTGCCAGCAGCCCGACTGCCGGGACTAGCGTCTACAATGAGCAGTTCTTC.

This CDR3 reads CATSRDRLRGSQETQYF. The CDR3 DNA reads TGTGCCACCAGCAGAGATCGGTTGCGGGGGAGTCAAGAGACCCAGTACTTC. The chain recombines TRBV15 with TRBJ2-5; 7 bases fit TRBD2. This CDR3 comprises 17 residues. With V trimmed by 0 bases and J by 2 bases, 9 bases remained unmatched. Germline values: CDR1 LNHNV, CDR2 YYDKDF (reference sequence).

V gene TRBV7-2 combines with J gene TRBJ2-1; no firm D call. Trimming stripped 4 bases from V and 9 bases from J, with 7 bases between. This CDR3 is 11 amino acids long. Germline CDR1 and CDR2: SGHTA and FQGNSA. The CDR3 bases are TGTGCCAGCAGCTCCTATGGTGAGCAGTTCTTC. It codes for CASSSYGEQFF.

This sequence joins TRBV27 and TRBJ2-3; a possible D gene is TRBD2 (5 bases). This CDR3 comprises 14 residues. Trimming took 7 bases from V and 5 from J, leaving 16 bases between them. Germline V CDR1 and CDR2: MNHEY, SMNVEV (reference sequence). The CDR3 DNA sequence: TGTGCCAGCATGGACTCCCTTGGCCGAGATACGCAGTATTTT. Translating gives CASMDSLGRDTQYF.

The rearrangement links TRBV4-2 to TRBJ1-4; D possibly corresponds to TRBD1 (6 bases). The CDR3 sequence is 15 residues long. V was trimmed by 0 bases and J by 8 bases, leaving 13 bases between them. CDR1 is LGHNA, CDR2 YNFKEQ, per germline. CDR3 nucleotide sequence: TGTGCCAGCAGCCAAGATCCCGGCAGGGGAGAAAAACTGTTTTTT. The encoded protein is CASSQDPGRGEKLFF.

In DNA, the CDR3 is TGTGCCATCGGACTAGCGGGAGGGCCCAATGAGCAGTTCTTC. It yields the protein CAIGLAGGPNEQFF. This sequence joins TRBV28 and TRBJ2-1; 15 bases align to TRBD2. With V trimmed by 10 bases and J by 6 bases, 4 bases remained unmatched. The CDR3 spans 14 residues. CDR1 MDHEN and CDR2 SYDVKM come from the germline V gene. Filled out from reference TRBV28 and TRBJ2-1, the complete variable domain reads DVKVTQSSRYLVKRTGEKVFLECVQDMDHENMFWYRQDPGLGLRLIYFSYDVKMKEKGDIPEGYSVSREKKERFSLILESASTNQTSMYLCAIGLAGGPNEQFFGPGTRLTVL.

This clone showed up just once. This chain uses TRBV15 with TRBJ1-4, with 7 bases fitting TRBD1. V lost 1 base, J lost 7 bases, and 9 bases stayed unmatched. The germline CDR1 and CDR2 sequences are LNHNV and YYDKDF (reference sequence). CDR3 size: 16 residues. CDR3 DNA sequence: TGTGCCACCAGCAGAGCCAGCAGGGGGTTGGGTGAAAAACTGTTTTTT. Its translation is CATSRASRGLGEKLFF.

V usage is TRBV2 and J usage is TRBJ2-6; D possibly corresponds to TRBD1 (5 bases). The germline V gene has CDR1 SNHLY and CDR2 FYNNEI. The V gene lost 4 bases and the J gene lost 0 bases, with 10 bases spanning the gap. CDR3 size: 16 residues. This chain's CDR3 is CASSAGPISGANVLTF. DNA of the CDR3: TGTGCCAGCAGTGCAGGGCCGATCTCTGGGGCCAACGTCCTGACTTTC.

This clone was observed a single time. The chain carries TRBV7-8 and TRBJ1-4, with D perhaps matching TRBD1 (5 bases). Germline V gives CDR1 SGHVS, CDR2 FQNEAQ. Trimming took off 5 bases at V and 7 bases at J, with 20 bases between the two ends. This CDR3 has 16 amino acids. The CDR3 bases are TGTGCCAGCAGCCAAAGAGGACAAACTTGGGCTGAAAAACTGTTTTTT. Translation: CASSQRGQTWAEKLFF.

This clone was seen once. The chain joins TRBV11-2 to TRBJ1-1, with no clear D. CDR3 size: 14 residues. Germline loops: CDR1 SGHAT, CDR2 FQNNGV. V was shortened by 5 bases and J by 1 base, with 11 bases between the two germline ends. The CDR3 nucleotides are TGTGCCAGCAGCGCCATCACAAAGAACACTGAAGCTTTCTTT. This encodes CASSAITKNTEAFF.

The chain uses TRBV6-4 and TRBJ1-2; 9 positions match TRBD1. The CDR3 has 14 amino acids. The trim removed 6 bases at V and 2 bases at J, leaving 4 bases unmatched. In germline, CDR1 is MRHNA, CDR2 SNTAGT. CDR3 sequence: CASRQDRGNYGYTF. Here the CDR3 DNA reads TGTGCCAGCAGACAGGACAGGGGAAACTATGGCTACACCTTC.

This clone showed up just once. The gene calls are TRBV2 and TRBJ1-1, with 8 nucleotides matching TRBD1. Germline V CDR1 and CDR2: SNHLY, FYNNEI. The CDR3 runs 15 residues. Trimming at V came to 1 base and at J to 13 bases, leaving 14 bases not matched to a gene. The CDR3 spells CASSEVRTGPPMGFF. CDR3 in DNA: TGTGCCAGCAGTGAAGTGCGGACAGGGCCCCCGATGGGTTTCTTT.

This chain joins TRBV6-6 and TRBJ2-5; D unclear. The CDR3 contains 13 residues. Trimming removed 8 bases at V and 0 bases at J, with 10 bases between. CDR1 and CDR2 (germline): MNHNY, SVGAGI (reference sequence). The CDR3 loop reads CASVAANQETQYF. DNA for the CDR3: TGTGCCAGCGTTGCGGCAAACCAAGAGACCCAGTACTTC.

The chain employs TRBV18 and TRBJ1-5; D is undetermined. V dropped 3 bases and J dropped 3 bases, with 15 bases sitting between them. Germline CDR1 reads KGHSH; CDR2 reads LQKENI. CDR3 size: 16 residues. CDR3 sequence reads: CASSPWALVDNQPQHF. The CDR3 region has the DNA TGTGCCAGCTCACCTTGGGCCCTGGTTGACAATCAGCCCCAGCATTTT.

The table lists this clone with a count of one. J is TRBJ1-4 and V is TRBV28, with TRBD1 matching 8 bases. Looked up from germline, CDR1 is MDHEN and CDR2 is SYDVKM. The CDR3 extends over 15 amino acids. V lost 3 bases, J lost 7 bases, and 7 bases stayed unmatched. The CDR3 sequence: CASSFRGQGGEKLFF. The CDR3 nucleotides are TGTGCCAGCAGTTTCCGAGGACAGGGTGGTGAAAAACTGTTTTTT.